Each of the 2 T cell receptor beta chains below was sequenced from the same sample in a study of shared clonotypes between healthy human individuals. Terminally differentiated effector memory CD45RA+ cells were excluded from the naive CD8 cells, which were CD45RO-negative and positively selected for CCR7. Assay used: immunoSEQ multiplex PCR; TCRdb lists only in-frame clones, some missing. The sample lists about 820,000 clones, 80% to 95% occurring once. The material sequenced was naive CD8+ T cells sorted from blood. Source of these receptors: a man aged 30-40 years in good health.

Here the CDR3 reads CASSTRTSGTSTDTQYF. CDR3 sequence (DNA): TGTGCCAGCAGCACCCGGACTAGCGGGACTAGCACAGATACGCAGTATTTT. The rearrangement links TRBV13 to TRBJ2-3, with TRBD2 matching over 12 bases. Per the germline V gene, CDR1 is PRHDT and CDR2 is FYEKMQ (reference sequence). This CDR3 has 17 residues. J lost 0 bases, V lost 5 bases, and 6 bases had no gene match.

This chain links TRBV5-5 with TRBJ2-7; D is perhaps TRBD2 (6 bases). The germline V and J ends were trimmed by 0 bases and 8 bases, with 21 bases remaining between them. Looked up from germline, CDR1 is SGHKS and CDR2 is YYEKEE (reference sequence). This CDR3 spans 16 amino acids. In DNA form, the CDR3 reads TGTGCCAGCAGCTTGGACCCCGGGACTCCTCCCCGACAGCAGTACTTC. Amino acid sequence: CASSLDPGTPPRQQYF. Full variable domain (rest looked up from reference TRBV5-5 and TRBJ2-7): DAGVTQSPTHLIKTRGQQVTLRCSPISGHKSVSWYQQVLGQGPQFIFQYYEKEERGRGNFPDRFSARQFPNYSSELNVNALLLGDSALYLCASSLDPGTPPRQQYFGPGTRLTVT.